A selection of T cell receptor beta chains follows, all from one sample in a study of blood T cell repertoires in COVID-19. TCRdb's copy holds only in-frame clones and misses some; the assay was immunoSEQ multiplex PCR. The sample yields roughly 150,000 clones, approximately 86% seen once. Sequenced input: peripheral blood. These receptor sequences come from a woman aged 80 or over with COVID-19, enrolled during active disease. Both conserved end residues are part of each CDR3. The D gene is left open where the match is weak. Expanded clones get a size class; other rows say once, few or many, or leave the size out.

clone size	V gene	J gene	D gene	CDR3 DNA	CDR3 protein
-	TRBV25-1	TRBJ2-1	TRBD2	TGTGCCAGCAGTGCTGACCTAGGACTAGCGGGGAACAATGAGCAGTTCTTC	CASSADLGLAGNNEQFF
few	TRBV7-2	TRBJ2-3	-	TGTGCCAGCAGCTTAGGAGACAGGACTGGTACGCAGTATTTT	CASSLGDRTGTQYF
once	TRBV10-3	TRBJ2-2	-	TGTGCCATCAGTGATACATTGAGGGAGCTGTTTTTT	CAISDTLRELFF
once	TRBV7-2	TRBJ1-1	TRBD1	TGTGCCAGCAGCCCGACAGGGAGTATGACTGAAGCTTTCTTT	CASSPTGSMTEAFF
-	TRBV4-1	TRBJ1-1	-	TGCGCCAGCAGCTACCAGGGTGGCACTGAAGCTTTCTTT	CASSYQGGTEAFF
-	TRBV28	TRBJ1-5	-	TGTGCCAGCAGTGGATCAGCGGAGGGGCCCCAGCATTTT	CASSGSAEGPQHF
once	TRBV6-1	TRBJ1-5	-	TGTGCCAGCAGTGAATACGGGGTCAACCGCAATCAGCCCCAGCATTTT	CASSEYGVNRNQPQHF
-	TRBV6-1	TRBJ1-6	-	TGTGCCAGCAGTGGGTTCGGTTCAGGGAGGGGCAATTCACCCCTCCACTTT	CASSGFGSGRGNSPLHF
once	TRBV2	TRBJ2-5	-	TGTGCCAGCATCAAGGGCAGGGGAGAGACCCAGTACTTC	CASIKGRGETQYF
-	TRBV5-6	TRBJ2-2	-	TGTGCCAGCAGCTTCGGCGGGAACATTGGGGAGCTGTTTTTT	CASSFGGNIGELFF
-	TRBV12-3/TRBV12-4	TRBJ1-2	TRBD1	TGTGCCAGCAGGACAGGGGTGGGTGGCTACACCTTC	CASRTGVGGYTF
-	TRBV28	TRBJ2-7	TRBD1	TGTGCCAGCACCCACCCCTCCGGACAGGGGGCCCCCGACTTC	CASTHPSGQGAPDF
-	TRBV3-1/TRBV3-2	TRBJ1-1	-	TGTGCCAGCAGCCAAGATCGCGGAAATGGAAGAGCTTTCTTT	CASSQDRGNGRAFF
-	TRBV6-2/TRBV6-3	TRBJ1-5	-	TGTGCCAGCAGTTCGAGTGGGGAGGGGATGAATGGCAATCAGCCCCAGCATTTT	CASSSSGEGMNGNQPQHF
-	TRBV18	TRBJ2-1	TRBD2	TGTGCCAGCTCACCCGGGACTAAGAATGAGCAGTTCTTC	CASSPGTKNEQFF
once	TRBV7-9	TRBJ2-1	-	TGTGCCAGCAGTTTGGGGCTTTGGGATGAGCAGTTCTTC	CASSLGLWDEQFF
-	TRBV5-1	TRBJ2-1	TRBD2	TGCGCCAGCAGCTTGGGTGGCGGGAGCTACAATGAGCAGTTCTTC	CASSLGGGSYNEQFF
once	TRBV7-6	TRBJ1-1	TRBD1	TGTGCCAGCAGCATTAACCCAGGGGGATCCACTGAAGCTTTCTTT	CASSINPGGSTEAFF
-	TRBV28	TRBJ2-4	-	TGTGCCAGCAGGGACCTTCAGGGTTTTCCCAAAAACATTCAGTACTTC	CASRDLQGFPKNIQYF
-	TRBV7-2	TRBJ2-7	-	TGTGCCAGCAGCTTAGGGTACCGGGACGGGAGCTCCTACGAGCAGTACTTC	CASSLGYRDGSSYEQYF
once	TRBV7-9	TRBJ2-5	TRBD2	TGTGCCAGCAGCTTAGATCTCGGGGGGAAAGGCGAGACCCAGTACTTC	CASSLDLGGKGETQYF
-	TRBV27	TRBJ2-1	-	TGTGCCAGCAGTTTTGAGGGATCTATCAATGAGCAGTTCTTC	CASSFEGSINEQFF
-	TRBV5-1	TRBJ2-3	TRBD2	TGCGCCAGCAGCTTGGTAGCTAGCGGGAGGTCGACCACACACAAAGATACGCAGTATTTT	CASSLVASGRSTTHKDTQYF
-	TRBV28	TRBJ1-2	-	TGTGCCAGGAGTTTCGCTCATGGGAGGGTACCTGCTAACTATGGCTACACCTTC	CARSFAHGRVPANYGYTF
few	TRBV4-2	TRBJ1-3	-	TGTGCCAGCAGCCTCTCAGGGGATGCTGGAAACACCATATATTTT	CASSLSGDAGNTIYF
-	TRBV5-1	TRBJ2-1	TRBD2	TGCGCCAGCAGCTCTGAAAACGGACTAGGGAACAATGAGCAGTTCTTC	CASSSENGLGNNEQFF
-	TRBV19	TRBJ2-1	TRBD2	TGTGCCAGTAGAGGGACTAGCGGGAGTTCCGAGCAGTTCTTC	CASRGTSGSSEQFF
-	TRBV5-1	TRBJ2-1	TRBD2	TGCGCCAGCAGCTTGGGACTAGCGGGGTACAATGAGCAGTTCTTC	CASSLGLAGYNEQFF
-	TRBV2	TRBJ1-5	-	TGTGCCAGCAGGTACCGGGATTCGGGTCAGCCCCAGCATTTT	CASRYRDSGQPQHF
-	TRBV6-5	TRBJ1-1	-	TGTGCCAGCAGTTACTCGCCCCCCCGTCAGGGGACTGAAGCTTTCTTT	CASSYSPPRQGTEAFF
-	TRBV7-3	TRBJ2-1	TRBD1	TGTGCCAGCAGCAACGGGACAGGGAGTTACAATGAGCAGTTCTTC	CASSNGTGSYNEQFF
-	TRBV10-2	TRBJ1-5	TRBD1	TGCGCCAGCAGTGAGAGGGTACAGGGGAGCCAGCCCCAGCATTTT	CASSERVQGSQPQHF
-	TRBV28	TRBJ1-5	-	TGTGCCAGCAGTTTTGAAAGACGGTGGGCTCGGCCCCAGCATTTT	CASSFERRWARPQHF
-	TRBV19	TRBJ2-2	TRBD1	TGTGCCAGTACCCCCACAGCGGGACAGGGGACCGGGGAGCTGTTTTTT	CASTPTAGQGTGELFF
once	TRBV28	TRBJ1-2	-	TGTGCCAGCAGAACCGGGGGGGACGATTTCTATGGCTACACCTTC	CASRTGGDDFYGYTF
-	TRBV4-3	TRBJ2-7	-	TGCGCCAGCAGCCTCCGACTAGGATACGAGCAGTACTTC	CASSLRLGYEQYF
-	TRBV4-2	TRBJ2-2	-	TGTGCCAGCAGCCGCGGCCTAGGGGGTGACACCGGGGAGCTGTTTTTT	CASSRGLGGDTGELFF
-	TRBV2	TRBJ2-5	TRBD2	TGTGCCAGCACCCGGACTAGGGGAGAGACCCAGTACTTC	CASTRTRGETQYF
-	TRBV19	TRBJ1-1	-	TGTGCCAGTAGTACGACAGTGAACACTGAAGCTTTCTTT	CASSTTVNTEAFF
-	TRBV4-1	TRBJ1-3	TRBD1	TGCGCCAGCAGCCAATTGGGGCCCTTCGGACAGGGCTTTCTTAGCTCTGGAAACACCATATATTTT	CASSQLGPFGQGFLSSGNTIYF
few	TRBV5-1	TRBJ2-2	TRBD2	TGCGCCAGCTTCAGGACTAGCGGGATCATGGGGGCCGGGGAGCTGTTTTTT	CASFRTSGIMGAGELFF
few	TRBV7-2	TRBJ2-7	TRBD1	TGTGCCAGCAGCTACCGGACAGGACGGGGCAACGAGCAGTACTTC	CASSYRTGRGNEQYF
few	TRBV11-2	TRBJ1-4	-	TGTGCCAGCAGCTATCTAACGGGGGTACCAACTAATGAAAAACTGTTTTTT	CASSYLTGVPTNEKLFF
once	TRBV7-9	TRBJ2-1	TRBD2	TGTGCCAGCAGCTTAGCGGGAGGGCCGAGCTCCTACAATGAGCAGTTCTTC	CASSLAGGPSSYNEQFF
-	TRBV3-1/TRBV3-2	TRBJ2-2	-	TGTGCCAGCAGCCTAAGACTCGGTTTCACCGGGGAGCTGTTTTTT	CASSLRLGFTGELFF
-	TRBV15	TRBJ1-3	-	TGTGCCACCAGCAGAGACGGGAGCTCTGGAAACACCATATATTTT	CATSRDGSSGNTIYF
-	TRBV11-3	TRBJ2-3	-	TGTGCCAGCAGCTTAGGAAACAGGGACATCGCAGATACGCAGTATTTT	CASSLGNRDIADTQYF
-	TRBV6-2/TRBV6-3	TRBJ2-1	-	TGTGCCAGCAGTTCCCGGGTCCCTGGGTACTACAATGAGCAGTTCTTC	CASSSRVPGYYNEQFF
-	TRBV4-3	TRBJ1-2	-	TGCGCCAGCAGCCAAGAGGGGAGGAGTGACTATGGCTACACCTTC	CASSQEGRSDYGYTF
-	TRBV23-1	TRBJ2-7	-	TGCGCCAGCAGTCTTGGCAGGGTCGGTCACGAGCAGTACTTC	CASSLGRVGHEQYF
-	TRBV3-1/TRBV3-2	TRBJ2-5	-	TGTGCCAGCAGCCAAAGGGTAGGGGAAGAGACCCAGTACTTC	CASSQRVGEETQYF
-	TRBV5-1	TRBJ2-5	-	TGCGCCAGCACCCTAGGCAGTACCGGGGTGGAGACCCAGTACTTC	CASTLGSTGVETQYF
-	TRBV4-3	TRBJ2-1	TRBD2	TGCGCCAGCAGCGTAACCGGGACTAGGGGTCACAATGAGCAGTTCTTC	CASSVTGTRGHNEQFF
-	TRBV18	TRBJ2-1	TRBD2	TGTGCCAGCTCGCTACCGGGACTAGCGGGAGTTGGTGAGCAGTTCTTC	CASSLPGLAGVGEQFF
-	TRBV5-6	TRBJ1-2	-	TGTGCCAGCAGCTTGGATCCAGGGGCGTTTAACTATGGCTACACCTTC	CASSLDPGAFNYGYTF
-	TRBV4-2	TRBJ2-6	TRBD1	TGTGCCAGCAGCCAAGTCTCGACAGGGGGTTCCCTAGCTCACTCTGGGGCCAACGTCCTGACTTTC	CASSQVSTGGSLAHSGANVLTF